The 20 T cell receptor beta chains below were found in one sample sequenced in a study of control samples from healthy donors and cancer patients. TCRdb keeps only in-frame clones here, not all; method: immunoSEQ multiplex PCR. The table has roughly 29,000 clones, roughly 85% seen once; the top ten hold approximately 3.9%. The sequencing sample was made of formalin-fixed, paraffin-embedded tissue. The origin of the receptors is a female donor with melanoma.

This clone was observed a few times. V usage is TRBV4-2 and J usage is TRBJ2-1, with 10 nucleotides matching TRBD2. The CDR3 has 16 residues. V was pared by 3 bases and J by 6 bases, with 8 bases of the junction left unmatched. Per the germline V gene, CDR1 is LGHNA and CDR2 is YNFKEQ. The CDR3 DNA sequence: TGTGCCAGCAGCCAGGGGGCTAGCGGGAGCTTCAATGAGCAGTTCTTC. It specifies CASSQGASGSFNEQFF.

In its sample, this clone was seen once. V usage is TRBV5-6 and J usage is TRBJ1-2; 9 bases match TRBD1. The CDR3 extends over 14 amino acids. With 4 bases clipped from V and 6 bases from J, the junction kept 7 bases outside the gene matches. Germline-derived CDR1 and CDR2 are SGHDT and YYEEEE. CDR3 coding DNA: TGTGCCAGCAGCGCACAGGGACAGGGAGATGGCTACACCTTC. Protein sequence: CASSAQGQGDGYTF.

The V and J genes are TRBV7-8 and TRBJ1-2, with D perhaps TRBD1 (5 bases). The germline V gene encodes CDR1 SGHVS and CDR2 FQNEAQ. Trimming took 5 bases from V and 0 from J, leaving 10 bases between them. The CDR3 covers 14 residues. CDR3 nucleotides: TGTGCCAGCAGCCAGACAGCGTCTAACTATGGCTACACCTTC. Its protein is CASSQTASNYGYTF.

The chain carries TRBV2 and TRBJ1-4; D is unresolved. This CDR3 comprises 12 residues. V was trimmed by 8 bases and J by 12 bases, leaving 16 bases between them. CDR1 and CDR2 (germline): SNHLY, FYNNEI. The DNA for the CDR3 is TGTGCCAGCTACTTCTTGGGCGGCGAACTGTTTTTT. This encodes CASYFLGGELFF.

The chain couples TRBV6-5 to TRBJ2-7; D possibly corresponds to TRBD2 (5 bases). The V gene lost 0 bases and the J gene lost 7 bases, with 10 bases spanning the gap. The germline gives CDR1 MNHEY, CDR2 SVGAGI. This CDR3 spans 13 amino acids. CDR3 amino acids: CASSYSARGEQYF. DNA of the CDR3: TGTGCCAGCAGTTACTCGGCCCGAGGGGAGCAGTACTTC.

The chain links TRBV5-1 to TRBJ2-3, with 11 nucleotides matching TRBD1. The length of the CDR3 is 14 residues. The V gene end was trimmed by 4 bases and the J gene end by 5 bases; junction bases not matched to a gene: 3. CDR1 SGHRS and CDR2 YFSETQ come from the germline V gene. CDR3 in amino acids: CASSPDRGQDTQYF. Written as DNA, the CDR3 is TGCGCCAGCAGCCCGGACAGGGGGCAAGATACGCAGTATTTT.

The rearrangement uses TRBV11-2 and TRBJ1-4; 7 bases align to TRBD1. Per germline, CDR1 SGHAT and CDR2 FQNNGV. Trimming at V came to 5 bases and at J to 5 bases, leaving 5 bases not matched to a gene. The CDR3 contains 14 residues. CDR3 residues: CASSPGGNNEKLFF. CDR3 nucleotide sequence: TGTGCCAGCAGCCCAGGGGGTAACAATGAAAAACTGTTTTTT.

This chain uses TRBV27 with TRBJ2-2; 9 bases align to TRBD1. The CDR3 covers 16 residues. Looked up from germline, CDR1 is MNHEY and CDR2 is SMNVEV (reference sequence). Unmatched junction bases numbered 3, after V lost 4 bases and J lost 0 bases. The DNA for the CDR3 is TGTGCCAGCAGTTCCCGACAGGGGGCGAACACCGGGGAGCTGTTTTTT. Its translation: CASSSRQGANTGELFF.

The DNA for the CDR3 is TGTGCCACCAGCAGAGACGTTTCCTATGGCTACACCTTC. This encodes CATSRDVSYGYTF. The chain recombines TRBV15 with TRBJ1-2, with D unclear. The V end lost 0 bases, the J end lost 4 bases, and 6 bases lay between the germline ends. The length of the CDR3 is 13 residues. Germline V gives CDR1 LNHNV, CDR2 YYDKDF (reference sequence).

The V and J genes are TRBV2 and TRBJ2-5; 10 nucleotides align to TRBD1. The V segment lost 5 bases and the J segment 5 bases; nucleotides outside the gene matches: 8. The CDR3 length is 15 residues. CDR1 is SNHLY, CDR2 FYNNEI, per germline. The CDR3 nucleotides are TGTGCCAGCAGTACCGACAGGGGGCGCCAGGAGACCCAGTACTTC. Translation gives CASSTDRGRQETQYF.

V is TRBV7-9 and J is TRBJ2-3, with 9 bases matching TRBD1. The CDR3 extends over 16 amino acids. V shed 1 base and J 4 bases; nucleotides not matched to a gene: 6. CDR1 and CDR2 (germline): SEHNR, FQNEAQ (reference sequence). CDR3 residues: CASSLGDRGSSDTQYF. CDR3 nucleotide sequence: TGTGCCAGCAGCTTAGGTGACAGGGGGAGCTCAGATACGCAGTATTTT.

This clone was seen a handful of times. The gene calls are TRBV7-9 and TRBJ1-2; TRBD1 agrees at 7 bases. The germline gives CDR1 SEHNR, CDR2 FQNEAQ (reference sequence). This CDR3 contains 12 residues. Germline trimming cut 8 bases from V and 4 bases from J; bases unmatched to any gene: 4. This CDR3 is CASARDSYGYTF. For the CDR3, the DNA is TGTGCCAGCGCCAGGGACAGCTATGGCTACACCTTC.

The CDR3 loop is CASSHRTGGDTQYF. The CDR3 bases are TGCGCCAGCAGCCACCGAACGGGAGGGGATACGCAGTATTTT. The chain uses TRBV4-1 and TRBJ2-3; 8 positions agree with TRBD2. The CDR3 contains 14 residues. Germline values: CDR1 MGHRA, CDR2 YSYEKL. The trim removed 3 bases at V and 6 bases at J, leaving 5 bases unmatched.

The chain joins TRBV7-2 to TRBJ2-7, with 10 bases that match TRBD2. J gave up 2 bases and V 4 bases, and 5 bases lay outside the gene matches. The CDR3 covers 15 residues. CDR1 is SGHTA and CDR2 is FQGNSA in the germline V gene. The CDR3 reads CASSSSAGGPYEQYF. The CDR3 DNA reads TGTGCCAGCAGCTCGTCAGCGGGAGGGCCCTACGAGCAGTACTTC.

For the CDR3, the DNA is TGTGCCAGCTCACCACCGGTTTCGTTACAGGGAAATGGCTACACCTTC. Translation: CASSPPVSLQGNGYTF. The rearrangement uses TRBV18 and TRBJ1-2, with D perhaps matching TRBD1 (6 bases). Germline CDR1 reads KGHSH; CDR2 reads LQKENI. The V end was cut by 0 bases, the J end by 6 bases, with 17 bases between. This CDR3 comprises 16 residues.

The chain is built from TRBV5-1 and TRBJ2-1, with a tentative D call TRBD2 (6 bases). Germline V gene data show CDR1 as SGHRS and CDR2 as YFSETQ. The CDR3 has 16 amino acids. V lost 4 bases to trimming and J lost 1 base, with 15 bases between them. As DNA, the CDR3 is TGCGCCAGCAGCCGGGATGCGGAGGGGTCCTACAATGAGCAGTTCTTC. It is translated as CASSRDAEGSYNEQFF.

The CDR3 nucleotides are TGTGCCAGCAGGAGGACAGGGGATCATGGCTACACCTTC. Translated: CASRRTGDHGYTF. The V and J genes are TRBV12-3 or TRBV12-4 and TRBJ1-2, with 9 nucleotides matching TRBD1. The CDR3 runs to 13 residues. V lost 6 bases, J lost 6 bases, and 5 bases stayed unmatched.

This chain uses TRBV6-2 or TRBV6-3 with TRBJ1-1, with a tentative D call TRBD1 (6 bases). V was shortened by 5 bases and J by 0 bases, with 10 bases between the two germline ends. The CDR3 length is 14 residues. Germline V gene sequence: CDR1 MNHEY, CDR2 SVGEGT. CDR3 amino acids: CASSRGQMNTEAFF. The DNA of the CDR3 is TGTGCCAGCAGTCGGGGGCAGATGAACACTGAAGCTTTCTTT.

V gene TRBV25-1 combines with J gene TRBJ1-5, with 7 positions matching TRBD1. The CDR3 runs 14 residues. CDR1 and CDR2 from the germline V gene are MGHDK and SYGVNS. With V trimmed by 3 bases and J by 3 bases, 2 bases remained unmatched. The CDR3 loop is CASSETGNNQPQHF. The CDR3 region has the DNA TGTGCCAGCAGTGAGACAGGGAACAATCAGCCCCAGCATTTT.

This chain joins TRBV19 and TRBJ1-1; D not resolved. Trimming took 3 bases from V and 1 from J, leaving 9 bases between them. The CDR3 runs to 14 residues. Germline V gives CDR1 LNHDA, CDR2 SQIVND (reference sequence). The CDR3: CASSIMSGNTEAFF. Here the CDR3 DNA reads TGTGCCAGTAGTATTATGTCAGGGAACACTGAAGCTTTCTTT.